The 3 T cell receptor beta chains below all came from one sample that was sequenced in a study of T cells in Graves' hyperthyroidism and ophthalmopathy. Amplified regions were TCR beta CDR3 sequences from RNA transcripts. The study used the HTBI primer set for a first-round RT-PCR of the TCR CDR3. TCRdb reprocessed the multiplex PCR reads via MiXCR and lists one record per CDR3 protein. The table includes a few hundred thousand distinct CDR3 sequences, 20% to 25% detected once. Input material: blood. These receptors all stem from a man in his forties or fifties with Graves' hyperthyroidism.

The CDR3 bases are TGTGCCACCAGTGACCCAAATTCTAGCGGGAGGGGGAGCAATGAGCAGTTCTTC. Protein product: CATSDPNSSGRGSNEQFF. V gene TRBV24-1 combines with J gene TRBJ2-1; TRBD2 aligns across 12 bases. There are 18 residues in the CDR3. Germline CDR1 KGHDR, CDR2 SFDVKD. V was clipped by 4 bases and J by 6 bases; unmatched bases: 12.

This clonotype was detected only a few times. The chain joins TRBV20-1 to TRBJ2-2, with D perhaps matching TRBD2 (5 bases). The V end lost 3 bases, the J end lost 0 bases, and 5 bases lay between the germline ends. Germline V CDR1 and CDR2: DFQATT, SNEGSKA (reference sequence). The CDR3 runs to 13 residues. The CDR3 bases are TGCAGTGCTAGCGGGACGAACACCGGGGAGCTGTTTTTT. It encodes CSASGTNTGELFF.

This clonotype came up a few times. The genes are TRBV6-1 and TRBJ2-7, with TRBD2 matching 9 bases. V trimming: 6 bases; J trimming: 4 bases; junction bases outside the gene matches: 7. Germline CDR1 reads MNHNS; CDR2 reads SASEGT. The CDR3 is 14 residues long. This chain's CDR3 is CASRETSGRYEQYF. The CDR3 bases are TGTGCCAGCAGAGAGACTAGCGGACGATACGAGCAGTACTTC.